Below, 15 T cell receptor beta chains from the same sample are listed, as sequenced in a study of PD-L1 blockade in urothelial cancer (dated by TCRdb to about 2017). Receptor libraries were prepared by the immunoSEQ multiplex PCR assay. TCRdb stores this immuneACCESS table with in-frame sequences only. Part of the clones is absent; in the studies checked, under half of the shortfall reflects unresolved V genes, and no reason is known for the rest. For this sample the table gives 95,000 to 130,000 clones, of which 75% to 90% were detected only once. 1.7% of the sample belongs to the ten largest clones. Interpreted using the paper, the time point label stands for: peripheral blood 6 weeks after treatment start. This material consisted of PBMCs, taken around atezolizumab (anti-PD-L1) treatment. These TCRs come from a man aged 55 to 70 with urothelial cancer.

This chain links TRBV23-1 with TRBJ2-7, with 7 positions matching TRBD1. TRBV23-1 is recorded as an ORF, its role being uncertain. The V segment lost 1 base and the J segment 3 bases; nucleotides outside the gene matches: 6. This CDR3 is built from 15 residues. This chain's CDR3 is CASSQFRGGGYEQYF. The CDR3 DNA sequence: TGCGCCAGCAGTCAATTCCGAGGGGGCGGCTACGAGCAGTACTTC.

V is TRBV28 and J is TRBJ1-5; tentative D call: TRBD1 (6 bases). Germline CDR1 and CDR2: MDHEN and SYDVKM. The length of the CDR3 is 12 residues. V was trimmed by 11 bases and J by 5 bases, leaving 13 bases between them. This CDR3 is CAAGGLDQPQHF. The CDR3 DNA sequence: TGTGCCGCGGGGGGCCTCGATCAGCCCCAGCATTTT. Based on the CDR3 plus reference TRBV28 and TRBJ1-5, the full variable domain is DVKVTQSSRYLVKRTGEKVFLECVQDMDHENMFWYRQDPGLGLRLIYFSYDVKMKEKGDIPEGYSVSREKKERFSLILESASTNQTSMYLCAAGGLDQPQHFGDGTRLSIL.

The V call is TRBV29-1, the J call TRBJ2-1, with TRBD1 identical over 12 bases. Germline values: CDR1 SQVTM, CDR2 ANQGSEA. V lost 7 bases to trimming and J lost 7 bases; unmatched junction nucleotides: 8. The CDR3 has 14 amino acids. CDR3 in amino acids: CSGPGTGGRNEQFF. CDR3 nucleotides: TGCAGCGGTCCCGGGACAGGGGGCCGAAATGAGCAGTTCTTC.

This chain uses TRBV5-1 with TRBJ2-2; 7 positions agree with TRBD2. V dropped 4 bases and J dropped 5; count of bases not matched to a gene: 5. The V gene's germline CDR1 is SGHRS and CDR2 YFSETQ. The CDR3 is 14 amino acids. CDR3 nucleotide sequence: TGCGCCAGCAGCCCGGACGGGGGGACCGGGGAGCTGTTTTTT. Translated: CASSPDGGTGELFF.

In this sample, this clone turned up a few times. The chain has TRBV29-1 and TRBJ1-1, with TRBD1 as a possible D gene (5 bases). From germline, CDR1 is SQVTM and CDR2 ANQGSEA. There are 12 residues in the CDR3. V lost 4 bases to trimming and J lost 1 base, with 7 bases between them. In DNA, the CDR3 is TGCAGCGTTGGACAGCAGAACACTGAAGCTTTCTTT. Residues: CSVGQQNTEAFF.

J is TRBJ2-1 and V is TRBV4-3; the D gene is possibly TRBD1 (6 bases). Germline CDR1 LGHNA, CDR2 YSLEER. V lost 1 base, J lost 2 bases, and 9 bases lay in between. This CDR3 is 15 amino acids long. CDR3 residues: CASSQGGLTYNEQFF. CDR3 bases: TGCGCCAGCAGCCAAGGGGGGCTCACCTACAATGAGCAGTTCTTC.

The V gene is TRBV4-3, the J gene TRBJ2-3; 13 bases map to TRBD2. Germline V gene data show CDR1 as LGHNA and CDR2 as YSLEER. The CDR3 runs 19 residues. After removal of 1 base from V and 0 bases from J, the junction contained 7 bases not matched to a gene. The CDR3, as DNA: TGCGCCAGCAGCCAAGCCTATGGGACTAGCGGGGCAAGCACAGATACGCAGTATTTT. Amino acids: CASSQAYGTSGASTDTQYF.

This clone was detected a few times. The chain has TRBV6-5 and TRBJ1-2, with 7 nucleotides matching TRBD1. There are 12 residues in the CDR3. Unmatched junction bases numbered 5, after V lost 8 bases and J lost 5 bases. In germline, CDR1 is MNHEY, CDR2 SVGAGI. CDR3 residues: CASRPGGYGYTF. The CDR3 DNA reads TGTGCCAGCCGCCCAGGGGGGTATGGCTACACCTTC.

This clone was found once. This sample also contains other DNA sequences that code for the same CDR3. This chain links TRBV5-1 with TRBJ1-1; no clear D gene. The CDR3 sequence is 13 residues long. CDR1 is SGHRS and CDR2 is YFSETQ in the germline V gene. V lost 2 bases and J lost 2, with 7 bases in between. CDR3 DNA sequence: TGCGCCAGCAGCTTAGGAGTAAACACTGAAGCTTTCTTT. Translated, it gives CASSLGVNTEAFF.

The chain has TRBV11-3 and TRBJ1-1, with 7 bases that match TRBD1. Germline V gene data show CDR1 as SGHNT and CDR2 as YENEEA. The CDR3 consists of 15 residues. Trimming took 0 bases from V and 1 from J; bases not matched to a gene: 2. The CDR3 DNA is TGTGCCAGCAGCTTAGAGGGACAGAAGAACACTGAAGCTTTCTTT. Translated: CASSLEGQKNTEAFF.

This clone appeared a single time. The chain has TRBV9 and TRBJ1-1, with 7 bases fitting TRBD1. Germline-derived CDR1 and CDR2 are SGDLS and YYNGEE. The CDR3 covers 14 residues. V shed 0 bases and J 7 bases; nucleotides not matched to a gene: 6. The CDR3 region has the DNA TGTGCCAGCAGCGTAGGCGCAGGGGGAGTTGAAGCTTTCTTT. Amino acid sequence: CASSVGAGGVEAFF.

This clone was seen a single time. The chain carries TRBV7-3 and TRBJ2-1; TRBD2 is a possible D gene (6 bases). CDR1 SGHTA and CDR2 FQGTGA come from the germline V gene. This CDR3 contains 14 residues. The V end lost 1 base, the J end lost 10 bases, and 14 bases lay between the germline ends. CDR3 in DNA: TGTGCCAGCAGCTTAAGCGGGGCTCCAGGGGAGCAGTTCTTC. Its protein product is CASSLSGAPGEQFF.

The rearrangement links TRBV6-1 to TRBJ2-7, with a tentative D call TRBD1 (6 bases). Germline assignment: CDR1 MNHNS and CDR2 SASEGT. Trimming stripped 5 bases from V and 2 bases from J, with 13 bases between. The CDR3 consists of 14 residues. CDR3 loop: CASSSPGHPYEQYF. The CDR3 nucleotides are TGTGCCAGCAGTTCACCGGGACATCCCTACGAGCAGTACTTC.

V usage is TRBV7-2 and J usage is TRBJ2-1; TRBD2 is a possible D gene (5 bases). This CDR3 region has 15 residues. V was trimmed by 5 bases and J by 0 bases, leaving 11 bases between them. CDR1 SGHTA and CDR2 FQGNSA come from the germline V gene. This chain's CDR3 is CASSLGVSSYNEQFF. In DNA, the CDR3 is TGTGCCAGCAGCCTCGGGGTGAGCTCCTACAATGAGCAGTTCTTC.

The rearrangement joins TRBV5-6 to TRBJ1-2; 7 bases agree with TRBD1. The CDR3 spans 12 residues. J lost 4 bases, V lost 4 bases, and 1 base had no gene match. The germline CDR1 and CDR2 sequences are SGHDT and YYEEEE. CDR3 amino acids: CASSRTGYGYTF. CDR3 bases: TGTGCCAGCAGCAGGACAGGCTATGGCTACACCTTC.